Following are 8 T cell receptor beta chains from one sample sequenced in a study of control samples from healthy donors and cancer patients. TCRdb's table, derived via immunoSEQ multiplex PCR, lists solely in-frame clones and lacks some. This sample has 120,000 or so clones, with almost 95% found just once. Sequenced sample: PBMCs. The receptor set was obtained from a man at least 80 years old with head and neck cancer.

The gene calls are TRBV19 and TRBJ1-1; perhaps TRBD1 as D (5 bases). Germline V gene data show CDR1 as LNHDA and CDR2 as SQIVND (reference sequence). The ends were cut back, 5 bases at V and 5 bases at J, with 12 bases in the middle. This CDR3 region has 13 residues. CDR3 region: CASSLMGDTEAFF. CDR3 DNA sequence: TGTGCCAGTAGTCTCATGGGGGATACTGAAGCTTTCTTT. The full variable domain, its missing parts supplied by reference TRBV19 and TRBJ1-1, is DGGITQSPKYLFRKEGQNVTLSCEQNLNHDAMYWYRQDPGQGLRLIYYSQIVNDFQKGDIAEGYSVSREKKESFPLTVTSAQKNPTAFYLCASSLMGDTEAFFGQGTRLTVV.

The V and J genes are TRBV6-6 and TRBJ2-7, with D unclear. Trimming took off 5 bases at V and 2 bases at J, with 7 bases between the two ends. Germline CDR1 reads MNHNY; CDR2 reads SVGAGI (reference sequence). This CDR3 has 12 amino acids. DNA of the CDR3: TGTGCCAGCAGTCCCCTCACCTACGAGCAGTACTTC. This encodes CASSPLTYEQYF.

The gene calls are TRBV9 and TRBJ1-6; no firm D call. V gave up 4 bases and J gave up 9 bases, with 14 bases separating them. This CDR3 is 14 amino acids long. Per the germline V gene, CDR1 is SGDLS and CDR2 is YYNGEE. The CDR3 sequence is CASSFAPLGSPLHF. The CDR3 DNA sequence: TGTGCCAGCAGCTTCGCACCGTTGGGTTCACCCCTCCACTTT.

V is TRBV24-1 and J is TRBJ2-2, with 7 positions matching TRBD1. V gave up 4 bases and J gave up 4 bases; unmatched junction bases: 5. The CDR3 contains 15 residues. Germline-derived CDR1 and CDR2 are KGHDR and SFDVKD. In DNA form, the CDR3 reads TGTGCCACCAGTGACCACAGGGGTAGCACCGGGGAGCTGTTTTTT. This translates into CATSDHRGSTGELFF.

The genes are TRBV4-2 and TRBJ1-2, with D possibly matching TRBD1 (5 bases). Germline V gives CDR1 LGHNA, CDR2 YNFKEQ. This CDR3 comprises 14 residues. V was clipped by 5 bases and J by 8 bases, with 18 bases between them. CDR3 DNA sequence: TGTGCCAGCAGCTTTAGCGGGGGTCCTGGAGGCTACACCTTC. Residues: CASSFSGGPGGYTF.

This sequence joins TRBV9 and TRBJ1-1; D is ambiguous. V gave up 3 bases and J gave up 0 bases, with 12 bases separating them. The CDR3 is made up of 15 amino acids. Germline loops: CDR1 SGDLS, CDR2 YYNGEE. The CDR3 nucleotides read TGTGCCAGCAGCGGGCCGTCGGACTTGAACACTGAAGCTTTCTTT. Protein: CASSGPSDLNTEAFF.

The V and J genes are TRBV15 and TRBJ1-1, with 9 bases matching TRBD1. CDR3 length: 15 amino acids. The V gene's germline CDR1 is LNHNV and CDR2 YYDKDF (reference sequence). The V and J ends lost 3 bases and 0 bases, in that order; junction bases with no gene match: 2. The CDR3 loop is CATSRDRGVNTEAFF. The DNA of the CDR3 is TGTGCCACCAGCAGGGACAGGGGCGTGAACACTGAAGCTTTCTTT.

This chain uses TRBV7-9 with TRBJ2-7; D perhaps matches TRBD2 (5 bases). This CDR3 comprises 14 residues. Germline V gene lookup returns CDR1 SEHNR and CDR2 FQNEAQ (reference sequence). V was pared by 7 bases and J by 5 bases, with 18 bases between. The CDR3 DNA is TGTGCCAGCACCTATGGTAGCGCTAGTGACGAGCAGTACTTC. Translated, it gives CASTYGSASDEQYF.